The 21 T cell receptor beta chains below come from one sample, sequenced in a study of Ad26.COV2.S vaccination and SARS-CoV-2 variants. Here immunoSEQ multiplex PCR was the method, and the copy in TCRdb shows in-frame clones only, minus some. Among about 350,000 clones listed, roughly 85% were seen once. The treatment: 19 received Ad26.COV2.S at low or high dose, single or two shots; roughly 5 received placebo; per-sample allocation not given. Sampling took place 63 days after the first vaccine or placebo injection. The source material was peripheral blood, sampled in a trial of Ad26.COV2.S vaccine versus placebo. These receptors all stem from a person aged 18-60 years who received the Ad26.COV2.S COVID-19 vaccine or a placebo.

DNA of the CDR3: TGTGCCAGCAGCTCCCCGGGGTTACAAGAGACCCAGTACTTC. This translates into CASSSPGLQETQYF. The chain employs TRBV5-4 and TRBJ2-5, with D possibly TRBD2 on 5 matching bases. The CDR3 consists of 14 residues. Germline V gene sequence: CDR1 SGHNT, CDR2 YYREEE (reference sequence). V was shortened by 3 bases and J by 2 bases, with 11 bases between the two germline ends.

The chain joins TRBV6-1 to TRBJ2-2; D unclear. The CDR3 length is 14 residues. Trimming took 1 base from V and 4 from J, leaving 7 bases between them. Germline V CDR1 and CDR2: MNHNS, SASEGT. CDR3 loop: CASSEDPVTGELFF. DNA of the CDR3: TGTGCCAGCAGTGAAGACCCAGTCACCGGGGAGCTGTTTTTT.

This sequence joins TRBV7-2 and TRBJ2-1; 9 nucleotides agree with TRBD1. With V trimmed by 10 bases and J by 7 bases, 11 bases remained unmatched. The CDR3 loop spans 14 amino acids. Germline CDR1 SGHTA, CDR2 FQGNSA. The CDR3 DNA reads TGTGCCACCGCTCAGGACAGGGGACGAAATGAGCAGTTCTTC. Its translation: CATAQDRGRNEQFF.

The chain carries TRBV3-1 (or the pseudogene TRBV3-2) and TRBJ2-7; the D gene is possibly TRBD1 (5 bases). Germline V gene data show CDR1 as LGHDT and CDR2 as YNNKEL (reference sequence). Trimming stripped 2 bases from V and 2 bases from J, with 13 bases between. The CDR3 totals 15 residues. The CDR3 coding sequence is TGTGCCAGCAGCCAAACGTGGCAGGGTACCTACGAGCAGTACTTC. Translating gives CASSQTWQGTYEQYF.

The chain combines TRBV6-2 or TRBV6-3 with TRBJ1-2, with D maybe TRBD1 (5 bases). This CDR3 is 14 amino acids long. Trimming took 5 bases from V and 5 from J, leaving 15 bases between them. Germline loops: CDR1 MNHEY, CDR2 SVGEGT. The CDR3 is CASSTPRTLYGYTF. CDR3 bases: TGTGCCAGCAGTACACCTAGGACACTTTATGGCTACACCTTC.

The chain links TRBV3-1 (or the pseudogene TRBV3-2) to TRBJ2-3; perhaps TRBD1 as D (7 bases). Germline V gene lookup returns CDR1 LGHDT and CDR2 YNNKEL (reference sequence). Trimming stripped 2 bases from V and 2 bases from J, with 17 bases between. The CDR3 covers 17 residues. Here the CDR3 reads CASSQYRGGDITDTQYF. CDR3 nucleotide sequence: TGTGCCAGCAGCCAATACAGGGGAGGAGACATCACAGATACGCAGTATTTT.

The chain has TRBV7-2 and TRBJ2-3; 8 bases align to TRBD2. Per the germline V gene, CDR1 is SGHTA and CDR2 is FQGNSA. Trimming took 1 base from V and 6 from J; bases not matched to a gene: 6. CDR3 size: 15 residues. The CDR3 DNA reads TGTGCCAGCAGCTTAGGGGTAGCGGGGCCTGATACGCAGTATTTT. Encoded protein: CASSLGVAGPDTQYF.

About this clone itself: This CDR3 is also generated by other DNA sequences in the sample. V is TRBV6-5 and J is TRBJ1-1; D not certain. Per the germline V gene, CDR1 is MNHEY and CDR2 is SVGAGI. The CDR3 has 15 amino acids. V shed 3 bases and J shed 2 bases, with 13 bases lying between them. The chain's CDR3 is CASSYSGEGNTEAFF. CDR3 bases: TGTGCCAGCAGTTATTCAGGTGAGGGAAACACTGAAGCTTTCTTT.

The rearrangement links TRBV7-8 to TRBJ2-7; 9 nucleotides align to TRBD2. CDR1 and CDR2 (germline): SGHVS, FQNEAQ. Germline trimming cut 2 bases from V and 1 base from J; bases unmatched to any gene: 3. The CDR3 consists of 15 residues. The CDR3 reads CASSLTLAGSYEQYF. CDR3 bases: TGTGCCAGCAGCTTAACCCTAGCGGGATCCTACGAGCAGTACTTC.

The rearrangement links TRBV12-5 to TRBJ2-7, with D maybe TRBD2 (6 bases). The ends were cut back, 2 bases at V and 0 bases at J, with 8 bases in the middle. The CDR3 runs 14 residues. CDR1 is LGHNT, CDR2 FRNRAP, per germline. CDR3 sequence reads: CASGLNSGSYEQYF. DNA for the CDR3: TGTGCTAGTGGTTTGAATAGCGGCTCCTACGAGCAGTACTTC.

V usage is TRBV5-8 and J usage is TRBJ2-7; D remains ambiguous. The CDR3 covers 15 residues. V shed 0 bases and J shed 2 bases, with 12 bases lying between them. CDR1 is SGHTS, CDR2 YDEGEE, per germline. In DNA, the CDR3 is TGTGCCAGCAGCTTGGGAGGTAGGGATCCCTACGAGCAGTACTTC. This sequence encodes CASSLGGRDPYEQYF.

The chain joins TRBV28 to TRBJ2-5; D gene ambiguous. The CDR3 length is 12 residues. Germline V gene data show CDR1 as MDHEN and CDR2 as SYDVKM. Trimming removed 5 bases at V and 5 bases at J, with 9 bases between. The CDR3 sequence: CASSPVRETQYF. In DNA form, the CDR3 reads TGTGCCAGCAGTCCCGTTCGGGAGACCCAGTACTTC.

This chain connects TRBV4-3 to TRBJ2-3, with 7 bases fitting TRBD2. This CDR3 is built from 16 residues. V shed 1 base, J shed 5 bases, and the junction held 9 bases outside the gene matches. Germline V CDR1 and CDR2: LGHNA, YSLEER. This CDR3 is CASSQAWEGLEDTQYF. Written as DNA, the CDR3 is TGCGCCAGCAGCCAAGCATGGGAGGGCCTGGAAGATACGCAGTATTTT.

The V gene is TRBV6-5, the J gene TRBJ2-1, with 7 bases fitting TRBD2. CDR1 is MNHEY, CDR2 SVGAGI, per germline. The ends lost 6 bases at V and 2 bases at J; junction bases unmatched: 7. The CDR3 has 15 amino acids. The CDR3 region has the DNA TGTGCCAGCAGGGCCGGGCTAGCGGCCTACAATGAGCAGTTCTTC. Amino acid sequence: CASRAGLAAYNEQFF.

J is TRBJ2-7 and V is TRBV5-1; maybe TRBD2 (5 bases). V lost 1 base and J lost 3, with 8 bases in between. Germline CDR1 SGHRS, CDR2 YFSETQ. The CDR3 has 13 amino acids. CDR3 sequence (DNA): TGCGCCAGCAGCTTGTGGGCGGGCTACGAGCAGTACTTC. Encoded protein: CASSLWAGYEQYF.

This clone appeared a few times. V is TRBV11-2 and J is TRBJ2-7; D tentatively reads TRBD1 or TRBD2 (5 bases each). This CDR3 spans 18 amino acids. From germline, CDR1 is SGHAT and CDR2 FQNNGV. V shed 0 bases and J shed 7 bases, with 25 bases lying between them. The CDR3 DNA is TGTGCCAGCAGCTTAGATGCGATCCAGCAGAGGGGATTGGGGGAGCAGTACTTC. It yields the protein CASSLDAIQQRGLGEQYF. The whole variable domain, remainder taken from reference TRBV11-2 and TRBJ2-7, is EAGVAQSPRYKIIEKRQSVAFWCNPISGHATLYWYQQILGQGPKLLIQFQNNGVVDDSQLPKDRFSAERLKGVDSTLKIQPAKLEDSAVYLCASSLDAIQQRGLGEQYFGPGTRLTVT.

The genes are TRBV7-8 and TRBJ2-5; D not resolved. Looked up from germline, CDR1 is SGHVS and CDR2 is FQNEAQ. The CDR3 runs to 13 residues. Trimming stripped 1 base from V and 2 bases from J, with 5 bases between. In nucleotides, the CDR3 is TGTGCCAGCAGCTTAGGGCCACAAGAGACCCAGTACTTC. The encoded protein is CASSLGPQETQYF.

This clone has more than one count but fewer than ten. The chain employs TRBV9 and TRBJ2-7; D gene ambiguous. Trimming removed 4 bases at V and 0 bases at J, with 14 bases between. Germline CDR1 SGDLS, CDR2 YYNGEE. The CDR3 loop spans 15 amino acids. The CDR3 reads CASSPRAGRSYEQYF. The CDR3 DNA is TGTGCCAGCAGCCCTCGTGCAGGACGCTCCTACGAGCAGTACTTC. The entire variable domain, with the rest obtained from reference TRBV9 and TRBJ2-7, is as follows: DSGVTQTPKHLITATGQRVTLRCSPRSGDLSVYWYQQSLDQGLQFLIQYYNGEERAKGNILERFSAQQFPDLHSELNLSSLELGDSALYFCASSPRAGRSYEQYFGPGTRLTVT.

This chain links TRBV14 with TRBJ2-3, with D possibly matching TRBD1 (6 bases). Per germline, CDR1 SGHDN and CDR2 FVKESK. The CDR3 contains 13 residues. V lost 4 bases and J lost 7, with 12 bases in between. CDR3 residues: CASSPSGVNTQYF. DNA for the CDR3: TGTGCCAGCAGCCCCTCAGGGGTTAATACGCAGTATTTT.

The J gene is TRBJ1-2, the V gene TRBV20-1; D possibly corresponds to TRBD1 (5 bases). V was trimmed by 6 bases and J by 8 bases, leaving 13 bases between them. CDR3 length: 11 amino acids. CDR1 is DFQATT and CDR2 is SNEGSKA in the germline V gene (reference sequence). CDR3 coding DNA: TGCAGTGCAAGACAGCGACGGGGCTACACCTTC. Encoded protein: CSARQRRGYTF.

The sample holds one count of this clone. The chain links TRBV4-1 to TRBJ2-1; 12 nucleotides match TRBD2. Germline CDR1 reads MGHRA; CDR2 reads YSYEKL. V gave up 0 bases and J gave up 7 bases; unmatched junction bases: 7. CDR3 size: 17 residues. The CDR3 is CASSQEPSGGAVNEQFF. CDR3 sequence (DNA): TGCGCCAGCAGCCAAGAACCTAGCGGGGGGGCCGTTAATGAGCAGTTCTTC.